The T cell receptor (beta chain) under discussion was sequenced for a study of blood T cell repertoires in COVID-19. Overall study context: From T cells, B-cell-depleted T cells, or PBMCs came the material, which was cDNA or gDNA.

Germline-derived CDR1 and CDR2 are MNHEY and SVGEGT. The CDR3 is 13 amino acids. V was trimmed by 2 bases and J by 7 bases, leaving 11 bases between them. This clone was seen once. In the source study's methods: Estimated nucleated cell counts came from reference gene primer amplification. Method: immunoSEQ multiplex PCR; TCRdb's copy keeps in-frame clones and lacks some. V and J calls and clone size are copied from that table; D and trimming were computed from the DNA. The data contain approximately 220,000 clones, 80% to 90% of them singletons. This sequence originates from a woman between 40 and 55 years old with acute COVID-19. The chain recombines TRBV6-2 or TRBV6-3 with TRBJ1-2, with D possibly matching TRBD1 (5 bases). Sequencing used PBMCs or T cells enriched from blood (not recorded which). CDR3 region: CASSYEPRVGYTF. The DNA for the CDR3 is TGTGCCAGCAGTTACGAGCCCAGGGTTGGCTACACCTTC.